Listed here are 5 T cell receptor beta chains from one sample, sequenced in a study of blood T cell repertoires in COVID-19. Sequenced by immunoSEQ multiplex PCR; TCRdb stores in-frame clones only, minus some. Of some 250,000 clones listed, around 88% are singletons. The sequencing input was peripheral blood. The receptors were gathered from a man older than 75 with acute or convalescent COVID-19.

The chain uses TRBV10-3 and TRBJ2-2; D uncertain. The V gene lost 3 bases and the J gene lost 4 bases, with 3 bases spanning the gap. CDR3 size: 12 residues. Germline CDR1 is ENHRY and CDR2 is SYGVKD. The CDR3 here is CAISEATGELFF. CDR3 coding DNA: TGTGCCATCAGTGAAGCCACCGGGGAGCTGTTTTTT.

The V gene is TRBV5-1, the J gene TRBJ1-1; D remains unclear. This CDR3 contains 14 residues. V lost 2 bases and J lost 4, with 12 bases in between. Per germline, CDR1 SGHRS and CDR2 YFSETQ. CDR3 bases: TGCGCCAGCAGCTTAGGCAGGTCAGGCACTGAAGCTTTCTTT. Its protein is CASSLGRSGTEAFF.

The V gene is TRBV7-9, the J gene TRBJ1-4; no firm D call. Per the germline V gene, CDR1 is SEHNR and CDR2 is FQNEAQ (reference sequence). V was pared by 1 base and J by 10 bases, with 13 bases between. The length of the CDR3 is 14 residues. CDR3 sequence: CASSLEGRGGKLFF. DNA of the CDR3: TGTGCCAGCAGCTTAGAAGGGCGTGGAGGAAAACTGTTTTTT. Combining the CDR3 with reference TRBV7-9 and TRBJ1-4 gives the whole variable domain DTGVSQNPRHKITKRGQNVTFRCDPISEHNRLYWYRQTLGQGPEFLTYFQNEAQLEKSRLLSDRFSAERPKGSFSTLEIQRTEQGDSAMYLCASSLEGRGGKLFFGSGTQLSVL.

The chain has TRBV5-4 and TRBJ2-2; the D gene is possibly TRBD2 (6 bases). This CDR3 has 14 residues. V was shortened by 0 bases and J by 4 bases, with 7 bases between the two germline ends. Germline CDR1 SGHNT, CDR2 YYREEE (reference sequence). This chain's CDR3 is CASSLGGTTGELFF. The CDR3 bases are TGTGCCAGCAGCTTGGGCGGGACCACCGGGGAGCTGTTTTTT.

This CDR3 reads CASSSYRLAYNEQFF. CDR3 DNA: TGTGCCAGCAGCTCCTATAGACTAGCCTACAATGAGCAGTTCTTC. This chain uses TRBV28 with TRBJ2-1; TRBD2 might be the D (6 bases). The CDR3 sequence is 15 residues long. V lost 6 bases and J 2 bases, leaving 14 bases between the germline ends. Germline CDR1 is MDHEN and CDR2 is SYDVKM.